The clone carrying this TCR beta chain was seen many times. Its antigen is currently unknown. This sample is drawn from a study of T-cell reconstitution after alpha-beta-depleted transplantation in children. Regarding the study as a whole: TCRbeta diversity was high at day 60 in some patients (a result of surviving recipient T cells and thymic progenitors). Newly made T cells mostly supplied T-cell counts and diversity one year after transplant. As was reported, about two months after transplant, alpha-beta T cells came from several hundred expanded graft clones.

This CDR3 region has 14 residues. The V gene lost 6 bases and the J gene lost 5 bases, with 18 bases spanning the gap. Germline V gives CDR1 DFQATT, CDR2 SNEGSKA (reference sequence). For TCRbeta, the library was prepared with unique molecular identifiers. TCRdb ran MiXCR on the PCR reads and lists one entry per CDR3 protein. The table has just under 250,000 distinct CDR3 sequences, around 25% seen once; the top ten hold more than 2%. This chain uses TRBV20-1 with TRBJ2-3, with D maybe TRBD2 (6 bases). This specimen was PBMCs, taken before TCRalphabeta/CD19-depleted stem cell transplant. The TCR originated in a girl aged 2-10 years with Fanconi anemia, due to receive a stem cell transplant. The CDR3 nucleotides read TGCAGTGCGTCAACACGGCGGGGTGGAGATACGCAGTATTTT. Translation gives CSASTRRGGDTQYF.